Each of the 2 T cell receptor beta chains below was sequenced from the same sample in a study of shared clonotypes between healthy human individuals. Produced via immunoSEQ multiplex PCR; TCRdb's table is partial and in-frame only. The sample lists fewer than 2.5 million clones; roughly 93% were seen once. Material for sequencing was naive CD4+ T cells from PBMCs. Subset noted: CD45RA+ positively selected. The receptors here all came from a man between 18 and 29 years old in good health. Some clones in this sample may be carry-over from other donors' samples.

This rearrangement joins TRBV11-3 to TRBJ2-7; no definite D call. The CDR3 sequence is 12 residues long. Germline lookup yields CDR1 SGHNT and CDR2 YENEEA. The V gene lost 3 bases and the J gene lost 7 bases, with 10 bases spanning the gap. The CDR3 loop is CASSLDVGEQYF. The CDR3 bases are TGTGCCAGCAGCTTGGACGTCGGTGAGCAGTACTTC.

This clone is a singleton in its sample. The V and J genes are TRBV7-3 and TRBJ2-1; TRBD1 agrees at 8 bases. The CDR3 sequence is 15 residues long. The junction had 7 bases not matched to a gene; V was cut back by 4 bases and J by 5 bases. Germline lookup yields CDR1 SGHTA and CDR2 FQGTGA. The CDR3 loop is CASSYGQGAHNEQFF. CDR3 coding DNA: TGTGCCAGCAGCTACGGACAGGGCGCCCACAATGAGCAGTTCTTC. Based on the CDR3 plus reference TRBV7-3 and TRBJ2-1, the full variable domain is GAGVSQTPSNKVTEKGKYVELRCDPISGHTALYWYRQSLGQGPEFLIYFQGTGAADDSGLPNDRFFAVRPEGSVSTLKIQRTERGDSAVYLCASSYGQGAHNEQFFGPGTRLTVL.